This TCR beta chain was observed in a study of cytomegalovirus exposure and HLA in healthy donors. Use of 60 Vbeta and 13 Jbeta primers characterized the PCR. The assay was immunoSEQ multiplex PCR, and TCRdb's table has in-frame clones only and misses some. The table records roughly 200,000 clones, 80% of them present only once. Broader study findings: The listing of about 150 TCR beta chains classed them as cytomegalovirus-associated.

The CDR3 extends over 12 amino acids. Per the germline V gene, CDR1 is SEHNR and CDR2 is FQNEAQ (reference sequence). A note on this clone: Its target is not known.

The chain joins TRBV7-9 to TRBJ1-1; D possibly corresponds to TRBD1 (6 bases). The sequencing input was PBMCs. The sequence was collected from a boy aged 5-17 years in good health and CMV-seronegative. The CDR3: CLSGGHNTEAFF. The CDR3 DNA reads TGTTTAAGCGGGGGACATAACACTGAAGCTTTCTTT.